One sample yielded the 9 T cell receptor beta chains listed below, sequenced in a study of breast tumors, draining lymph nodes, adjacent tissues. TCRdb independently ran MiXCR on the multiplex PCR reads; one entry per CDR3 protein. The top ten clones hold approximately 8% of a sample with tens of thousands of distinct CDR3 sequences, 20% to 25% of them seen once. Sequencing was done on a sample of breast tumor tissue. These receptors were collected from a female donor with breast cancer. Some clones in this sample may be carry-over from other donors' samples.

This clonotype was recorded at least ten times. The J gene is TRBJ2-7, the V gene TRBV27; TRBD2 aligns across 8 bases. This CDR3 comprises 14 residues. Germline trimming cut 8 bases from V and 2 bases from J; bases unmatched to any gene: 8. Germline CDR1 and CDR2: MNHEY and SMNVEV (reference sequence). CDR3 in amino acids: CASQPGGRTYEQYF. The CDR3 DNA follows: TGTGCCAGCCAACCGGGGGGGAGGACCTACGAGCAGTACTTC.

This clonotype was detected many times. J is TRBJ1-2 and V is TRBV16, with 9 bases aligning to TRBD1. From germline, CDR1 is KGHSY and CDR2 FQNENV. This CDR3 spans 14 amino acids. V dropped 4 bases and J dropped 5; count of bases not matched to a gene: 5. DNA of the CDR3: TGTGCCAGCAGCCTTCCCGGGACAGGGTATGGCTACACCTTC. Amino acids: CASSLPGTGYGYTF.

This clonotype has a count of ten or more. The V and J genes are TRBV12-3 or TRBV12-4 and TRBJ2-5; 9 bases line up with TRBD1. The CDR3 is made up of 14 amino acids. The junction had 5 bases not matched to a gene; V was cut back by 6 bases and J by 3 bases. Here the CDR3 DNA reads TGTGCCAGCAGCCGGACAGGGGCCGAAGAGACCCAGTACTTC. It encodes CASSRTGAEETQYF.

Details on this clonotype: The junction departs from germline at one end; a sequencing error may be responsible. This rearrangement joins TRBV28 to TRBJ1-6; D gene unclear. CDR1 and CDR2 (germline): MDHEN, SYDVKM. CDR3 length equals 15 residues. The chain's CDR3 is CTSSLLGRVGSPLHF. CDR3 nucleotide sequence: TGTACCAGCAGTTTATTAGGGAGGGTCGGTTCACCCCTCCACTTT.

This clonotype was found many times. V and J are TRBV7-2 and TRBJ2-7, with 9 bases aligning to TRBD1. Germline V gives CDR1 SGHTA, CDR2 FQGNSA. J lost 4 bases, V lost 4 bases, and 5 bases had no gene match. The CDR3 is made up of 14 amino acids. CDR3 sequence: CASSSNRGPYEQYF. The CDR3 DNA is TGTGCCAGCAGCTCCAACAGGGGGCCATACGAGCAGTACTTC. Supplemented by reference TRBV7-2 and TRBJ2-7, the full variable domain reads GAGVSQSPSNKVTEKGKDVELRCDPISGHTALYWYRQSLGQGLEFLIYFQGNSAPDKSGLPSDRFSAERTGGSVSTLTIQRTQQEDSAVYLCASSSNRGPYEQYFGPGTRLTVT.

This clonotype was recorded many times. The chain couples TRBV30 to TRBJ2-2; perhaps TRBD2 as D (5 bases). Germline V gene data show CDR1 as GTSNPN and CDR2 as SVGIG (reference sequence). Trimming left V 1 base short and J 8 bases short, with 14 bases between. CDR3 size: 14 residues. CDR3 coding DNA: TGTGCCTGGAGTGCCCGCGAGGGTTGGGGGGAGCTGTTTTTT. Protein product: CAWSAREGWGELFF.

This clonotype showed up many times. The rearrangement links TRBV6-6 to TRBJ1-4; 7 nucleotides agree with TRBD1. The CDR3 totals 15 residues. Germline V gene data show CDR1 as MNHNY and CDR2 as SVGAGI (reference sequence). J gave up 4 bases and V 0 bases, and 2 bases lay outside the gene matches. The CDR3 coding sequence is TGTGCCAGCAGTTACTCGTCAGGGGGTAATGAAAAACTGTTTTTT. The encoded protein is CASSYSSGGNEKLFF.

This clonotype was found many times. V usage is TRBV20-1 and J usage is TRBJ1-5, with D possibly being TRBD1 (6 bases). Germline CDR1 DFQATT, CDR2 SNEGSKA (reference sequence). Trimming left V 2 bases short and J 1 base short, with 12 bases between. The CDR3 spans 15 residues. CDR3 in amino acids: CSARLGAGSNQPQHF. In DNA form, the CDR3 reads TGCAGTGCTAGATTGGGGGCCGGGAGCAATCAGCCCCAGCATTTT.

Ten or more counts support this clonotype. The rearrangement uses TRBV20-1 and TRBJ2-1; 7 bases align to TRBD2. Trimming at V came to 1 base and at J to 7 bases, leaving 7 bases not matched to a gene. The CDR3 has 14 residues. CDR1 is DFQATT and CDR2 is SNEGSKA in the germline V gene (reference sequence). CDR3 sequence reads: CSARGETSLNEQFF. CDR3 nucleotide sequence: TGCAGTGCTAGAGGTGAGACTAGCCTAAATGAGCAGTTCTTC.